This T cell receptor beta chain came from a study of shared clonotypes between healthy human individuals. Assay used: immunoSEQ multiplex PCR; TCRdb lists only in-frame clones, some missing. The repertoire includes around 2,000,000 clones, about 95% of them detected once, and around 1.1% sits in the top ten. In the naive CD8 group, cells lacked CD45RO and were positively selected for CCR7, so terminally differentiated effector memory CD45RA+ cells were left out. Specimen: naive CD8+ T cells sorted from blood. The sequence was obtained from a man aged 18 to 29 in good health.

The CDR3 DNA is TGTGCCAGCAGCTTCCCAGGGGCTCCTACCTACGAGCAGTACTTC. It encodes CASSFPGAPTYEQYF. This chain links TRBV11-2 with TRBJ2-7, with D perhaps TRBD1 (6 bases). The CDR3 sequence is 15 residues long. Deletions cut 3 bases from V and 2 bases from J, with 14 bases between. Germline V gene sequence: CDR1 SGHAT, CDR2 FQNNGV.